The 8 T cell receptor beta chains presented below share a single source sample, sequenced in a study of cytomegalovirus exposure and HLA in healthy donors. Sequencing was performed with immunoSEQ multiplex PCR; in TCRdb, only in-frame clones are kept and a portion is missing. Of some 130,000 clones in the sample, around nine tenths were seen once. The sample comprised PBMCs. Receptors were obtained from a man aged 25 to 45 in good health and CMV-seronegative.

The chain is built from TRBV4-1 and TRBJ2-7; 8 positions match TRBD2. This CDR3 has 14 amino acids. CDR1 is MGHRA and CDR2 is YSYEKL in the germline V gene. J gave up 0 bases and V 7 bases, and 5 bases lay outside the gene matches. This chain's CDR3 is CASNPAGGSYEQYF. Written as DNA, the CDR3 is TGCGCCAGCAACCCGGCGGGGGGCTCCTACGAGCAGTACTTC.

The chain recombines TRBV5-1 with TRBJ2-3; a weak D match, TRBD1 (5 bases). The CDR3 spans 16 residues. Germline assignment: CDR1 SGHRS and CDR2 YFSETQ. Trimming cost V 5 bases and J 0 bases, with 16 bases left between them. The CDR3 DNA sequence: TGCGCCAGCAGTCTTGGACAAGCCTCTAGCACAGATACGCAGTATTTT. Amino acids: CASSLGQASSTDTQYF.

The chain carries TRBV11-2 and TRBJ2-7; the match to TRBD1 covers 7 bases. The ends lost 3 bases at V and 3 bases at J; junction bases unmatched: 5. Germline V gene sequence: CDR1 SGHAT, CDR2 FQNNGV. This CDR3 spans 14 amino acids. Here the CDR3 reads CASSLRRGIYEQYF. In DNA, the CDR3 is TGTGCCAGCAGCTTGCGCAGGGGGATCTACGAGCAGTACTTC.

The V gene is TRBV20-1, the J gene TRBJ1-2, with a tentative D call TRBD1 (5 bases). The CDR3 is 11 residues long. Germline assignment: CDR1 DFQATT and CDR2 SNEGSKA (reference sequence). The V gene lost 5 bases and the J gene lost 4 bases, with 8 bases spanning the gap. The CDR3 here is CSARDSYGYTF. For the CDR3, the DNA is TGCAGTGCTCGGGACTCCTATGGCTACACCTTC.

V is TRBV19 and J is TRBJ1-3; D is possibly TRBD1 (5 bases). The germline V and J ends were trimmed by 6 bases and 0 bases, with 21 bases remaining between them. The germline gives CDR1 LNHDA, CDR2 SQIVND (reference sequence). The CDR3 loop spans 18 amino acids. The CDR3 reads CASSQNHAGVGSGNTIYF. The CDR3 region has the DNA TGTGCCAGTAGCCAGAACCACGCGGGGGTCGGCTCTGGAAACACCATATATTTT.

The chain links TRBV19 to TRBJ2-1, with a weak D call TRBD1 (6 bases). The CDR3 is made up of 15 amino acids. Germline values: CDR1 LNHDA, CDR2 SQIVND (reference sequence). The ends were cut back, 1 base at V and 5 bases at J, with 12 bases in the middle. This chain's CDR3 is CASSIGGKGDNEQFF. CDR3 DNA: TGTGCCAGTAGTATAGGGGGAAAGGGGGACAATGAGCAGTTCTTC.

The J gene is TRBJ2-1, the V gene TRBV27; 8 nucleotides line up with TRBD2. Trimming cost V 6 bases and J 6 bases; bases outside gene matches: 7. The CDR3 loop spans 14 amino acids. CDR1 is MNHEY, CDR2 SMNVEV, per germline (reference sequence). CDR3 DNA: TGTGCCAGCAGGGTTGGACTAGCATCCAATGAGCAGTTCTTC. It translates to CASRVGLASNEQFF.

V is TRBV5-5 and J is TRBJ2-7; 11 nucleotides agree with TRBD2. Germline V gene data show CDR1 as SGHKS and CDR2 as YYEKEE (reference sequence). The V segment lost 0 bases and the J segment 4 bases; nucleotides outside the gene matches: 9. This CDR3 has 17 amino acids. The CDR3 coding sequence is TGTGCCAGCAGCTTGGGCCCCTCAGGGACTAGCGGATACGAGCAGTACTTC. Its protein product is CASSLGPSGTSGYEQYF.